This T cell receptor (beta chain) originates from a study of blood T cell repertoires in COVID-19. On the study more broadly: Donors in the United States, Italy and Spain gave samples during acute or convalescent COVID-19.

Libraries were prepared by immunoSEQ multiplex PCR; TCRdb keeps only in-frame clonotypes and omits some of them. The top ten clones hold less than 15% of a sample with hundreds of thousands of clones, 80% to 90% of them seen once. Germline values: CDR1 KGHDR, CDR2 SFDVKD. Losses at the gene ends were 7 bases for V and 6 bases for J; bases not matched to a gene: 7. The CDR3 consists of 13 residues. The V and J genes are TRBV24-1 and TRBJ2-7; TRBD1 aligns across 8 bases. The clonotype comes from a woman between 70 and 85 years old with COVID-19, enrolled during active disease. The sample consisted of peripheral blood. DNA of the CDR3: TGTGCCACCAGGGGACAGGCCCTCGGCGAGCAGTACTTC. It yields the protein CATRGQALGEQYF.